These 18 T cell receptor beta chains share one sample of origin, sequenced in a study of cytomegalovirus exposure and HLA in healthy donors. Vbeta (60) and Jbeta (13) primers were used in the PCR. TCRdb keeps only in-frame clones here, not all; method: immunoSEQ multiplex PCR. This table holds around 35,000 clones. Sample: PBMCs. The receptors here all came from a woman in her 40s in good health and CMV-seropositive.

The V gene is TRBV9, the J gene TRBJ2-2; tentative D call: TRBD1 (5 bases). Deletions cut 3 bases from V and 1 base from J, with 7 bases between. Germline values: CDR1 SGDLS, CDR2 YYNGEE. The CDR3 is made up of 14 amino acids. CDR3 sequence: CASSEGLNTGELFF. The CDR3 coding sequence is TGTGCCAGCAGCGAGGGGTTGAACACCGGGGAGCTGTTTTTT.

This sequence joins TRBV19 and TRBJ1-1; TRBD1 matches at 9 bases. Germline CDR1 is LNHDA and CDR2 is SQIVND (reference sequence). This CDR3 comprises 12 residues. V dropped 6 bases and J dropped 9; count of bases not matched to a gene: 5. The CDR3 DNA reads as TGTGCCAGTAGGGGGACAGGGAATCAAGCTTTCTTT. This translates into CASRGTGNQAFF.

The V and J genes are TRBV11-1 and TRBJ2-7; 11 nucleotides line up with TRBD2. The germline V gene has CDR1 SGHAT and CDR2 FQDESV (reference sequence). The V gene end was trimmed by 5 bases and the J gene end by 2 bases; junction bases not matched to a gene: 5. This CDR3 region has 15 residues. Written as DNA, the CDR3 is TGTGCCAGCAGCCCCGGACTAGCGGGTGCCTACGAGCAGTACTTC. Its translation is CASSPGLAGAYEQYF.

The V call is TRBV10-3, the J call TRBJ2-2; unclear D gene. Trimming cost V 2 bases and J 0 bases, with 4 bases left between them. Germline V CDR1 and CDR2: ENHRY, SYGVKD. The CDR3 is made up of 14 amino acids. This CDR3 reads CAISEDTNTGELFF. CDR3 bases: TGTGCCATCAGTGAGGACACGAACACCGGGGAGCTGTTTTTT.

The chain links TRBV10-1 to TRBJ2-7, with 7 nucleotides matching TRBD1. CDR1 and CDR2 (germline): WNHNN, SYGVQD (reference sequence). V lost 0 bases and J lost 2; bases outside the gene matches: 7. This CDR3 is built from 16 residues. The CDR3: CASSESGTAGTYEQYF. In DNA, the CDR3 is TGCGCCAGCAGTGAGTCGGGGACAGCTGGGACCTACGAGCAGTACTTC.

The chain uses TRBV5-1 and TRBJ2-3, with 8 bases lining up with TRBD2. There are 16 residues in the CDR3. CDR1 and CDR2 (germline): SGHRS, YFSETQ. V was pared by 0 bases and J by 0 bases, with 3 bases of the junction left unmatched. CDR3 sequence: CASSLDSGGSTDTQYF. The CDR3, as DNA: TGCGCCAGCAGCTTGGATTCGGGGGGGAGCACAGATACGCAGTATTTT.

The chain combines TRBV5-4 with TRBJ2-3, with a possible D match to TRBD2 (5 bases). This CDR3 has 13 residues. The ends were cut back, 7 bases at V and 6 bases at J, with 15 bases in the middle. The germline CDR1 and CDR2 sequences are SGHNT and YYREEE (reference sequence). For the CDR3, the DNA is TGTGCCAGCCAACCCGGGGTCGGGGATACGCAGTATTTT. Its translation: CASQPGVGDTQYF.

The rearrangement links TRBV4-3 to TRBJ2-3; 14 positions match TRBD2. In germline, CDR1 is LGHNA, CDR2 YSLEER. The junction had 6 bases not matched to a gene; V was cut back by 4 bases and J by 0 bases. The CDR3 has 18 residues. The CDR3 here is CASSRGTSGRASTDTQYF. Written as DNA, the CDR3 is TGCGCCAGCAGCCGGGGGACTAGCGGGAGAGCGAGCACAGATACGCAGTATTTT.

V usage is TRBV5-1 and J usage is TRBJ2-7, with 15 bases lining up with TRBD2. The CDR3 runs to 17 residues. The trim removed 2 bases at V and 6 bases at J, leaving 9 bases unmatched. CDR1 SGHRS and CDR2 YFSETQ come from the germline V gene. The CDR3 DNA sequence: TGCGCCAGCAGCTTTCCTGAGGGACTAGCGGGGGGAACCGAGCAGTACTTC. This sequence encodes CASSFPEGLAGGTEQYF.

The genes are TRBV5-1 and TRBJ2-6; 7 bases match TRBD1. The V and J ends lost 3 bases and 0 bases, in that order; junction bases with no gene match: 6. Germline-derived CDR1 and CDR2 are SGHRS and YFSETQ. The length of the CDR3 is 17 residues. This CDR3 reads CASSSQGVGSGANVLTF. CDR3 coding DNA: TGCGCCAGCAGCTCTCAGGGGGTGGGCTCTGGGGCCAACGTCCTGACTTTC.

V usage is TRBV4-1 and J usage is TRBJ2-5, with TRBD1 matching 10 bases. Germline V CDR1 and CDR2: MGHRA, YSYEKL. The CDR3 is made up of 17 amino acids. Trimming removed 0 bases from V and 7 bases from J; junction bases left unmatched: 11. The DNA of the CDR3 is TGCGCCAGCAGCCAAGATCTCTCAGACAGGGGGCAGGGGACCCAGTACTTC. Translating gives CASSQDLSDRGQGTQYF.

The chain employs TRBV15 and TRBJ1-5; D possibly corresponds to TRBD1 (5 bases). The CDR3 length is 15 residues. Germline loops: CDR1 LNHNV, CDR2 YYDKDF (reference sequence). Trimming took off 2 bases at V and 0 bases at J, with 8 bases between the two ends. The CDR3 spells CATSRQGYSNQPQHF. The DNA for the CDR3 is TGTGCCACCAGCAGACAGGGATATAGCAATCAGCCCCAGCATTTT.

This sequence joins TRBV29-1 and TRBJ2-3; D may be TRBD2 (7 bases). Trimming removed 5 bases from V and 6 bases from J, with 12 bases in between. Germline V CDR1 and CDR2: SQVTM, ANQGSEA. The CDR3 length is 12 residues. The CDR3 region has the DNA TGCAGCGTTCGGGGGGCCACCGATACGCAGTATTTT. It codes for CSVRGATDTQYF.

V gene TRBV7-6 combines with J gene TRBJ2-1, with 7 bases aligning to TRBD1. Germline trimming cut 5 bases from V and 4 bases from J; bases unmatched to any gene: 17. The CDR3 loop spans 18 amino acids. Per germline, CDR1 SGHVS and CDR2 FNYEAQ. CDR3: CASSPLLTPGTAYNEQFF. The CDR3, as DNA: TGTGCCAGCAGCCCACTTTTAACGCCCGGGACAGCATACAATGAGCAGTTCTTC.

The V call is TRBV4-2, the J call TRBJ2-2, with D possibly matching TRBD2 (6 bases). CDR3 length equals 16 residues. V was shortened by 0 bases and J by 4 bases, with 12 bases between the two germline ends. Germline CDR1 LGHNA, CDR2 YNFKEQ. The CDR3 nucleotides read TGTGCCAGCAGCCAAGACCCAGGAGGGCGCACCGGGGAGCTGTTTTTT. It codes for CASSQDPGGRTGELFF.

The gene calls are TRBV6-1 and TRBJ2-3, with 9 bases fitting TRBD1. V dropped 11 bases and J dropped 4; count of bases not matched to a gene: 10. The CDR3 has 14 amino acids. From germline, CDR1 is MNHNS and CDR2 SASEGT. CDR3 in amino acids: CAGTYRGRADTQYF. Here the CDR3 DNA reads TGTGCCGGAACTTACAGGGGGCGGGCAGATACGCAGTATTTT.

The chain carries TRBV7-2 and TRBJ2-2; 9 nucleotides agree with TRBD2. With 1 base clipped from V and 9 bases from J, the junction kept 3 bases outside the gene matches. This CDR3 has 14 amino acids. Germline V gene lookup returns CDR1 SGHTA and CDR2 FQGNSA. The CDR3 region is CASSLVAGGWELFF. In DNA, the CDR3 is TGTGCCAGCAGCTTAGTGGCGGGGGGGTGGGAGCTGTTTTTT.

The chain is built from TRBV2 and TRBJ2-2; D uncertain. Germline CDR1 and CDR2: SNHLY and FYNNEI. This CDR3 is built from 13 residues. Trimming left V 4 bases short and J 9 bases short, with 12 bases between. This chain's CDR3 is CASSGEFGRELFF. As DNA, the CDR3 is TGTGCCAGCAGTGGAGAGTTTGGGCGGGAGCTGTTTTTT. Filled out from reference TRBV2 and TRBJ2-2, the complete variable domain reads EPEVTQTPSHQVTQMGQEVILRCVPISNHLYFYWYRQILGQKVEFLVSFYNNEISEKSEIFDDQFSVERPDGSNFTLKIRSTKLEDSAMYFCASSGEFGRELFFGEGSRLTVL.